Given below is one TCR beta chain in context. Its antigen is still unknown. Base qualities were left out, and no much larger clone turns up one base away. In the prospective study, participants were about 18 to 89 years old, resided in 20 to 30 geographic areas of the United States, and were enrolled through a virtual design. In the prospective study, participants were assigned to cohorts based on the clinical history participants reported in a screening survey and a study questionnaire. ImmuneRACE Cohort 3 recovered participants were defined by two consecutive negative NP/OP PCR tests, healthcare professional clearance, or symptom resolution. Each participant in the prospective study had whole blood, serum and a nasopharyngeal or oropharyngeal swab collected by mobile phlebotomists. Additional blood draws and questionnaires over an approximately 2-month period could optionally be provided by prospective study participants. Prospective study blood samples were shipped either frozen or at room temperature before DNA extraction.

The sample belongs to a study of blood T cell repertoires in COVID-19 (dated by TCRdb to the early 2020s). Looking at the study overall: The collaborator samples originated in the United States, Italy and Spain and spanned the acute and convalescent phases of COVID-19. Where available, HLA class I and class II types were taken from metadata supplied by the sample provider and were not determined by assay-based typing. The prospective study material was composed of cDNA or gDNA derived from T cells, B-cell-depleted T cells, or PBMCs. Samples came from the ongoing ImmuneRACE study (first 160 participants) plus 1,254 subjects from 6 global collaborators. Subjects who had been exposed to COVID-19, were actively infected with it, or had recovered from it provided the deeply sampled blood TCRbeta repertoires that made up the dataset. The repertoires were made available in a free public database intended to serve as a resource for research on the immune response to SARS-CoV-2. A de-identified subject ID, COVID-19 status, age in years and sex were almost always included in the sample metadata.

TCRbeta CDR3 regions were amplified from genomic DNA by means of the immunoSEQ Assay, a bias-controlled multiplex PCR. Turning to the authors' computational methods: The number of nucleated cells in each sample was estimated from the amplification of reference gene primers within the assay. Sequence reads were collapsed and filtered to measure the absolute abundance of every unique TCRbeta CDR3 rearrangement. For each sample, productive Simpson clonality was calculated by taking the square root of Simpson's diversity index across productive rearrangements. Not all clones reach the TCRdb copy of this immuneACCESS table, which keeps in-frame sequences only. Checked studies attribute under half of the gap to unresolved V genes and leave the rest unexplained. The DNA was the basis for D and trimming; V, J and clone size are from that table. This sample gives hundreds of thousands of clones in total; roughly nine tenths of them show up just once. 7% to 10% of the sample comes from the top ten.

The investigation overall reported the following: The amount of clinical and demographic metadata varied by source and participant and was provided uncurated.

At the junction V is shortened by 6 bases and J by 4 bases; bases outside the gene matches: 8. CDR1 and CDR2, looked up from the germline V gene (reference sequence), are LNHDA and SQIVND. The CDR3 starts with the cysteine, ends with the phenylalanine, and has 14 residues. The retained sequence is limited to the CDR3, 42 bases, with the frame set at the first base. The receptor was isolated from a woman aged 55-69 years who had recovered from COVID-19. Sample: PBMCs or T cells enriched from blood (not recorded which). The chain was built from TRBV19 and TRBJ1-2; 7 of the junction bases match TRBD1. The CDR3 reads as follows: CASRLTGALYGYTF. In nucleotide form, the sequence is TGTGCCAGTAGGCTCACAGGGGCCCTCTATGGCTACACCTTC.